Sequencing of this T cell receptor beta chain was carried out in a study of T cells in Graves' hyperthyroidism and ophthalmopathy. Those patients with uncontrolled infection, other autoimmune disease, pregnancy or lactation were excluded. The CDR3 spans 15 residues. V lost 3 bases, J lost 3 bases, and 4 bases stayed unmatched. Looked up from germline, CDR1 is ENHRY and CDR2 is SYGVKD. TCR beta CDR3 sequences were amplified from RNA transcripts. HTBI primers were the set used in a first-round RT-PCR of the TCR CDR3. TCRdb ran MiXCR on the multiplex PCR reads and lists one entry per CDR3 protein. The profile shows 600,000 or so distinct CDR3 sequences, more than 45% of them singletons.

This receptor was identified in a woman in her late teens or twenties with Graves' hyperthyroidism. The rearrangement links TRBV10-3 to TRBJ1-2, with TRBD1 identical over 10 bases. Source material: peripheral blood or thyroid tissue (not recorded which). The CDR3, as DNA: TGTGCCATCAGTGAAGGGGACAGGGGAGACTATGGCTACACCTTC. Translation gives CAISEGDRGDYGYTF.